This entry lists 23 T cell receptor beta chains sequenced from one sample in a study of radiation and T cells in renal cell carcinoma (TCRdb year 2020). The sample's time point label, in plain terms: tumor resected at nephrectomy. This specimen's treatment or condition label, per the study, means: treatment-naive control, cytoreductive nephrectomy. Receptors were amplified or captured by the immunoSEQ multiplex PCR assay. Drawn from immuneACCESS, this table holds only the in-frame rearrangements with V and J called that TCRdb kept. Clones are partly lost; checked studies trace under half to an unresolved V gene and leave the rest unexplained. A total of 24,000 or so clones appear in this sample, 45% to 70% of them only once. About a fifth of the sample goes to the ten largest clones. The sample consisted of tumor tissue, taken from a patient whose treatment was nephrectomy without radiotherapy. The receptor source for this set is a human donor with renal cell carcinoma.

This chain connects TRBV27 to TRBJ1-1; 8 positions agree with TRBD1. CDR1 and CDR2 from the germline V gene are MNHEY and SMNVEV (reference sequence). V was clipped by 5 bases and J by 0 bases; unmatched bases: 5. The CDR3 spans 15 residues. This CDR3 is CASSPNRGLNTEAFF. CDR3 nucleotide sequence: TGTGCCAGCAGTCCAAACAGGGGGTTGAACACTGAAGCTTTCTTT.

The J gene is TRBJ2-7, the V gene TRBV6-1; 8 bases map to TRBD1. Germline V lookup: CDR1 MNHNS, CDR2 SASEGT. Losses at the gene ends were 6 bases for V and 2 bases for J; bases not matched to a gene: 3. The CDR3 sequence is 13 residues long. Here the CDR3 DNA reads TGTGCCAGCAGGGACAGGGATCCCTACGAGCAGTACTTC. As protein: CASRDRDPYEQYF.

J is TRBJ2-3 and V is TRBV4-1, with 12 bases fitting TRBD2. J gave up 6 bases and V 5 bases, and 9 bases lay outside the gene matches. This CDR3 is 16 amino acids long. Germline V lookup: CDR1 MGHRA, CDR2 YSYEKL. The CDR3, as DNA: TGCGCCAGCAGCTCCTGGACTAGCGGGGACGGCGATACGCAGTATTTT. Translation: CASSSWTSGDGDTQYF.

J is TRBJ2-3 and V is TRBV7-9; the match to TRBD2 covers 16 bases. Losses at the gene ends were 5 bases for V and 4 bases for J; bases not matched to a gene: 9. The CDR3 is made up of 18 amino acids. Germline CDR1 and CDR2: SEHNR and FQNEAQ (reference sequence). The CDR3 is CASSLPGLAGGQADTQYF. CDR3 nucleotide sequence: TGTGCCAGCAGCCTTCCGGGACTAGCGGGGGGGCAGGCAGATACGCAGTATTTT.

The V and J genes are TRBV12-2 and TRBJ1-1. TRBV12-2 is designated a pseudogene. This CDR3 has 17 amino acids. CDR3 sequence reads: CASLPNRGAGPDTEAFF. The CDR3, as DNA: TGTGCAAGTCTCCCTAATAGGGGAGCGGGGCCAGACACTGAAGCTTTCTTT.

The V call is TRBV4-3, the J call TRBJ2-1; D not certain. The CDR3 length is 16 residues. In germline, CDR1 is LGHNA, CDR2 YSLEER. Between the trimmed V and J ends, which lost 3 bases and 6 bases, there was a span of 18 bases. CDR3 sequence: CASSQARTPQLNEQFF. CDR3 coding DNA: TGCGCCAGCAGCCAGGCCCGGACGCCCCAGCTCAATGAGCAGTTCTTC.

The chain is built from TRBV9 and TRBJ2-3; D might be TRBD1 or TRBD2, each matching 6 bases. V shed 8 bases and J shed 3 bases, with 19 bases lying between them. The CDR3 spans 15 residues. The V gene's germline CDR1 is SGDLS and CDR2 YYNGEE. CDR3 nucleotides: TGTGCCAGTCGAGGGGGGCTGGTGGATACAGATACGCAGTATTTT. Its protein product is CASRGGLVDTDTQYF.

CDR3 region: CAWKAPGLASTDTQYF. Written as DNA, the CDR3 is TGTGCCTGGAAAGCTCCGGGACTAGCGAGCACAGATACGCAGTATTTT. The J gene is TRBJ2-3, the V gene TRBV30, with 10 positions matching TRBD2. Germline V gives CDR1 GTSNPN, CDR2 SVGIG (reference sequence). Unmatched junction bases numbered 7, after V lost 4 bases and J lost 0 bases. This CDR3 comprises 16 residues.

The chain uses TRBV5-1 and TRBJ1-6; the D is unclear. The germline V and J ends were trimmed by 1 base and 7 bases, with 15 bases remaining between them. The CDR3 extends over 16 amino acids. Germline V lookup: CDR1 SGHRS, CDR2 YFSETQ. CDR3 amino acids: CASSLWISGPNSPLHF. The CDR3 DNA reads as TGCGCCAGCAGCTTGTGGATCAGCGGACCGAATTCACCCCTCCACTTT.

The rearrangement joins TRBV2 to TRBJ2-5, with TRBD1 identical over 10 bases. Germline lookup yields CDR1 SNHLY and CDR2 FYNNEI. Trimming cost V 7 bases and J 3 bases; bases outside gene matches: 11. CDR3 length equals 16 residues. The CDR3 loop reads CASIGTGVYIKETQYF. CDR3 coding DNA: TGTGCCAGCATCGGGACAGGGGTTTATATCAAAGAGACCCAGTACTTC.

This clone was seen many times. The chain combines TRBV2 with TRBJ2-5; TRBD1 is a possible D gene (5 bases). The germline V and J ends were trimmed by 4 bases and 4 bases, with 22 bases remaining between them. The CDR3 length is 17 residues. Germline V lookup: CDR1 SNHLY, CDR2 FYNNEI. CDR3 amino acids: CASSGISRVIKVETQYF. DNA of the CDR3: TGTGCCAGCAGTGGTATTTCCAGGGTTATCAAGGTAGAGACCCAGTACTTC. The full variable domain, its missing parts supplied by reference TRBV2 and TRBJ2-5, is EPEVTQTPSHQVTQMGQEVILRCVPISNHLYFYWYRQILGQKVEFLVSFYNNEISEKSEIFDDQFSVERPDGSNFTLKIRSTKLEDSAMYFCASSGISRVIKVETQYFGPGTRLLVL.

The rearrangement uses TRBV5-1 and TRBJ2-5, with D unresolved. V was shortened by 1 base and J by 5 bases, with 9 bases between the two germline ends. CDR3 length: 13 amino acids. CDR1 is SGHRS and CDR2 is YFSETQ in the germline V gene. For the CDR3, the DNA is TGCGCCAGCAGCTTGATGCAGATTGAGACCCAGTACTTC. Translated: CASSLMQIETQYF.

This clone was detected a few times. The chain has TRBV9 and TRBJ1-6; unclear D gene. CDR3 size: 15 residues. Germline V lookup: CDR1 SGDLS, CDR2 YYNGEE. V gave up 4 bases and J gave up 5 bases, with 13 bases separating them. The CDR3 loop is CASSPLGNDNSPLHF. CDR3 coding DNA: TGTGCCAGCAGCCCTTTGGGGAATGATAATTCACCCCTCCACTTT.

This clone is a singleton in its sample. The chain uses TRBV11-1 and TRBJ2-7; 7 nucleotides agree with TRBD1. The germline gives CDR1 SGHAT, CDR2 FQDESV (reference sequence). This CDR3 is 14 amino acids long. V was pared by 7 bases and J by 2 bases, with 8 bases of the junction left unmatched. The chain's CDR3 is CASIPRDRPYEQYF. The DNA of the CDR3 is TGTGCCAGCATTCCCCGGGACAGACCCTACGAGCAGTACTTC. Using reference TRBV11-1 and TRBJ2-7 for the parts outside the CDR3, the full variable domain is EAEVAQSPRYKITEKSQAVAFWCDPISGHATLYWYRQILGQGPELLVQFQDESVVDDSQLPKDRFSAERLKGVDSTLKIQPAELGDSAMYLCASIPRDRPYEQYFGPGTRLTVT.

The V call is TRBV6-6, the J call TRBJ1-2, with D maybe TRBD1 (6 bases). Germline V gene lookup returns CDR1 MNHNY and CDR2 SVGAGI (reference sequence). V lost 5 bases and J lost 2, with 12 bases in between. CDR3 size: 14 residues. CDR3: CASSLGQRNYGYTF. In nucleotides, the CDR3 is TGTGCCAGCAGTCTTGGACAGCGAAACTATGGCTACACCTTC.

The gene calls are TRBV9 and TRBJ1-3, with D perhaps matching TRBD1 (5 bases). The CDR3 is made up of 17 amino acids. The ends were cut back, 2 bases at V and 0 bases at J, with 15 bases in the middle. Germline CDR1 SGDLS, CDR2 YYNGEE. CDR3 loop: CASSVEGLGLSGNTIYF. CDR3 coding DNA: TGTGCCAGCAGCGTGGAGGGGTTAGGCCTCTCTGGAAACACCATATATTTT.

This clone was counted a few times. Since no conserved phenylalanine or tryptophan closes the CDR3, a read error is the likely cause. The limits of the CDR3 on the DNA are not certain, so only TCRdb's listed CDR3 is given. The chain recombines TRBV21-1 with TRBJ2-4. TRBV21-1 is marked as a pseudogene. Inclusive of both ends, the CDR3 amounts to 8 amino acids. This CDR3 is CASNRAEI.

This chain joins TRBV15 and TRBJ2-2; D gene ambiguous. The CDR3 sequence is 13 residues long. CDR1 and CDR2 from the germline V gene are LNHNV and YYDKDF (reference sequence). V was trimmed by 5 bases and J by 4 bases, leaving 8 bases between them. The CDR3 region is CATSPTRTGELFF. CDR3 bases: TGTGCCACCAGCCCCACCCGCACCGGGGAGCTGTTTTTT.

By share, this clone counts as medium-sized (0.01 to 0.1%). The chain links TRBV11-2 to TRBJ1-3; D remains unclear. Trimming stripped 0 bases from V and 0 bases from J, with 3 bases between. The CDR3 is made up of 14 amino acids. Looked up from germline, CDR1 is SGHAT and CDR2 is FQNNGV. CDR3 DNA sequence: TGTGCCAGCAGCTTAGACCGCTCTGGAAACACCATATATTTT. Protein sequence: CASSLDRSGNTIYF.

The CDR3 is CASYRDNDYGYTF. CDR3 DNA sequence: TGTGCCTCTTACAGGGACAATGACTATGGCTACACCTTC. This chain connects TRBV30 to TRBJ1-2, with a weak D call TRBD1 (6 bases). The CDR3 runs 13 residues. Germline V lookup: CDR1 GTSNPN, CDR2 SVGIG (reference sequence). The ends were cut back, 7 bases at V and 3 bases at J, with 15 bases in the middle.

This clone was observed many times. This chain uses TRBV19 with TRBJ1-5; perhaps TRBD1 as D (5 bases). This CDR3 is built from 16 residues. V was pared by 9 bases and J by 9 bases, with 27 bases between. The germline V gene encodes CDR1 LNHDA and CDR2 SQIVND (reference sequence). CDR3 DNA: TGTGCCAGCACCGCTCGAGGGGAGGGTGGTGTTAGGCCCCAGCATTTT. Amino acids: CASTARGEGGVRPQHF.

The chain uses TRBV7-9 and TRBJ1-2, with TRBD1 matching over 7 bases. The CDR3 contains 12 residues. V gave up 4 bases and J gave up 9 bases; unmatched junction bases: 5. Germline CDR1 and CDR2: SEHNR and FQNEAQ (reference sequence). CDR3 sequence (DNA): TGTGCCAGCAGCTCGGACAGGTTTAGCTACACCTTC. Its translation: CASSSDRFSYTF. Looking up the rest from reference TRBV7-9 and TRBJ1-2 gives the full variable domain: DTGVSQNPRHKITKRGQNVTFRCDPISEHNRLYWYRQTLGQGPEFLTYFQNEAQLEKSRLLSDRFSAERPKGSFSTLEIQRTEQGDSAMYLCASSSDRFSYTFGSGTRLTVV.

The rearrangement uses TRBV5-5 and TRBJ1-1; unclear D gene. V lost 5 bases, J lost 0 bases, and 8 bases lay in between. Germline V lookup: CDR1 SGHKS, CDR2 YYEKEE (reference sequence). The CDR3 sequence is 13 residues long. The DNA of the CDR3 is TGTGCCAGCAGATGGGATTTGAACACTGAAGCTTTCTTT. It translates to CASRWDLNTEAFF.